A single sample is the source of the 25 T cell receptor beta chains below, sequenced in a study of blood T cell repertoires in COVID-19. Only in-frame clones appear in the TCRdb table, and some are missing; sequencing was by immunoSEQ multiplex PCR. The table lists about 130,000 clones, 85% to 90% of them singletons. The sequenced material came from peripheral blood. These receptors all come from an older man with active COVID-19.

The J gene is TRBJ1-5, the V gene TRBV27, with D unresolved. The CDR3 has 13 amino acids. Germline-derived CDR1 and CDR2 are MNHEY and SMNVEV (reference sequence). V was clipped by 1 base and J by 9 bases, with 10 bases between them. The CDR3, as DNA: TGTGCCAGCAGTTTATGGCCTGGAGGGCCCCAGCATTTT. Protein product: CASSLWPGGPQHF.

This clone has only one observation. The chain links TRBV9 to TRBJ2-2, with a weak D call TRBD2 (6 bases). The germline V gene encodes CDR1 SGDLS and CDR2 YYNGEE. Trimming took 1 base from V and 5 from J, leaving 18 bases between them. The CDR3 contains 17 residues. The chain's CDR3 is CASSVPADRAGTGELFF. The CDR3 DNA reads TGTGCCAGCAGCGTACCAGCGGATCGCGCGGGGACCGGGGAGCTGTTTTTT.

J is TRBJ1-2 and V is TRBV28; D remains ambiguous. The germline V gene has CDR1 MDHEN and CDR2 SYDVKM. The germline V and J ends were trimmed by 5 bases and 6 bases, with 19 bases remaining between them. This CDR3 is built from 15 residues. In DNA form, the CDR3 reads TGTGCCAGCAGTCCACCCCTTAGGAGGGCCCATGGCTACACCTTC. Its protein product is CASSPPLRRAHGYTF.

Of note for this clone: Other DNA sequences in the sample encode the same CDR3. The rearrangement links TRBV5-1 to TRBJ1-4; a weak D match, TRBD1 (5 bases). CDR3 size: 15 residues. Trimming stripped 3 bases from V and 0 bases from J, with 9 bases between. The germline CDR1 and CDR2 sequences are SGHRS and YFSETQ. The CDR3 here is CASSSGQATNEKLFF. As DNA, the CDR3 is TGCGCCAGCAGCTCCGGACAAGCAACTAATGAAAAACTGTTTTTT.

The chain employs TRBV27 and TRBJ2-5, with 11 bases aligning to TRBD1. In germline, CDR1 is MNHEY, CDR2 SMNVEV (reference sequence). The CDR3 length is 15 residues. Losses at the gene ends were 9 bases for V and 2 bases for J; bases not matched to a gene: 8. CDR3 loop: CARYSRDRGQETQYF. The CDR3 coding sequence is TGTGCCAGATACTCCCGGGACAGGGGGCAAGAGACCCAGTACTTC.

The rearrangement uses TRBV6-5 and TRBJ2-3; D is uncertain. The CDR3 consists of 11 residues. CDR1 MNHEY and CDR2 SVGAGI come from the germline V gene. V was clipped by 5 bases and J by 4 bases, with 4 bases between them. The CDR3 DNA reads TGTGCCAGCAGTCAGGCAGATACGCAGTATTTT. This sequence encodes CASSQADTQYF.

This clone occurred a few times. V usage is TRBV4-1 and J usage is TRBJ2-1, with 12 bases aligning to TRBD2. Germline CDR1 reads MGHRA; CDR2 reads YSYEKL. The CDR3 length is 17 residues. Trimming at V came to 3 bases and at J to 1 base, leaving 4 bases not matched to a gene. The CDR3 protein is CASSQGGLAGSYNEQFF. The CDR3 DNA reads TGCGCCAGCAGCCAGGGCGGACTAGCGGGATCCTACAATGAGCAGTTCTTC.

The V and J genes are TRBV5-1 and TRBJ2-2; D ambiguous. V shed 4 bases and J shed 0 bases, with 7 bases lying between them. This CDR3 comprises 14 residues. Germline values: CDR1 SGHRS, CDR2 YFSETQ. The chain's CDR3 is CASSPTANTGELFF. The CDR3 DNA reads TGCGCCAGCAGCCCTACAGCGAACACCGGGGAGCTGTTTTTT.

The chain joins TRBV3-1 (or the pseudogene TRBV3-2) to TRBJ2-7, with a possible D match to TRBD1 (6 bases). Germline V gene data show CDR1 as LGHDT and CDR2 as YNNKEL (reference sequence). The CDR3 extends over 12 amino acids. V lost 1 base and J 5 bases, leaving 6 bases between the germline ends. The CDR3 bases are TGTGCCAGCAGCCAAGGGGGGCACGAGCAGTACTTC. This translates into CASSQGGHEQYF.

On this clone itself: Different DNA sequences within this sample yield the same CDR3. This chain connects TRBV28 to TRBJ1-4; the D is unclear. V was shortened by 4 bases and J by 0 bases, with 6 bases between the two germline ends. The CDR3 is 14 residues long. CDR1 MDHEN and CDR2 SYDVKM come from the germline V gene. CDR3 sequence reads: CASSSPATNEKLFF. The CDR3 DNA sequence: TGTGCCAGCAGTTCTCCAGCAACTAATGAAAAACTGTTTTTT.

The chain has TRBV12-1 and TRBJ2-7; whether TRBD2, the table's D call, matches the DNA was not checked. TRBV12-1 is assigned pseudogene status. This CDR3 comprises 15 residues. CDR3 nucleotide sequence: TGTGCCAGCAGCAGGGGACTAGCGGGGGCCTACGAGCAGTACTTC. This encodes CASSRGLAGAYEQYF.

Here the CDR3 reads CASSPRPQANTEAFF. The CDR3 DNA sequence: TGTGCCAGCAGCCCCCGTCCCCAAGCGAACACTGAAGCTTTCTTT. The V call is TRBV7-2, the J call TRBJ1-1; D not certain. The CDR3 contains 15 residues. The V end lost 5 bases, the J end lost 1 base, and 14 bases lay between the germline ends. Germline loops: CDR1 SGHTA, CDR2 FQGNSA.

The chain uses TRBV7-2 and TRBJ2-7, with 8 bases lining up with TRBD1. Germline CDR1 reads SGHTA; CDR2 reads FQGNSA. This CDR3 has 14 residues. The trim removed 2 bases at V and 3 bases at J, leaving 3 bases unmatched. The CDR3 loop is CASSLWDRSYEQYF. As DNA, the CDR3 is TGTGCCAGCAGCTTATGGGACAGGAGCTACGAGCAGTACTTC.

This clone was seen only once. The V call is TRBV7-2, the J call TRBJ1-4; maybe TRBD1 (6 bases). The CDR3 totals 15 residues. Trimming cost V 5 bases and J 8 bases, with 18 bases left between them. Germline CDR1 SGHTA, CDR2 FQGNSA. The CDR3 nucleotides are TGTGCCAGCAGCCCGATGGCAGGGGTCTGGGAAAAACTGTTTTTT. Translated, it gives CASSPMAGVWEKLFF.

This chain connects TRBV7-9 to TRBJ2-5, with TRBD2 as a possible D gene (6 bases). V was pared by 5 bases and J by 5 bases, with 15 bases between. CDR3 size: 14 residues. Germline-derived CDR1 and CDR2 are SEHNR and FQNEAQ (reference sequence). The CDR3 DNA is TGTGCCAGCAGCGCCCGGAGGGAAGGGGAGACCCAGTACTTC. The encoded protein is CASSARREGETQYF.

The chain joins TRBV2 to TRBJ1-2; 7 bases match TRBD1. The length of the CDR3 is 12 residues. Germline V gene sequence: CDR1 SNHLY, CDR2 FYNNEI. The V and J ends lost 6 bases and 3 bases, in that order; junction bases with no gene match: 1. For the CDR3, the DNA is TGTGCCAGCAGCGGACAGGACTATGGCTACACCTTC. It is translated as CASSGQDYGYTF.

The CDR3 protein is CATREGGLTGELFF. The CDR3 bases are TGTGCCACCCGGGAAGGGGGTCTAACCGGGGAGCTGTTTTTT. This chain connects TRBV27 to TRBJ2-2; perhaps TRBD1 as D (6 bases). Trimming took 10 bases from V and 5 from J, leaving 17 bases between them. The CDR3 has 14 amino acids. In germline, CDR1 is MNHEY, CDR2 SMNVEV (reference sequence).

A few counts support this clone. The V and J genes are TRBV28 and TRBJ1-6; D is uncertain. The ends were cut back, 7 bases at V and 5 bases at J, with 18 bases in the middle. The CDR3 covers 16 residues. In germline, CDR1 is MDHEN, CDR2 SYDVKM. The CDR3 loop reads CASTSRASGHNSPLHF. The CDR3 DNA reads TGTGCCAGCACCTCTCGCGCCTCGGGTCATAATTCACCCCTCCACTTT. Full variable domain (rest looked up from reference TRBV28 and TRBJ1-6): DVKVTQSSRYLVKRTGEKVFLECVQDMDHENMFWYRQDPGLGLRLIYFSYDVKMKEKGDIPEGYSVSREKKERFSLILESASTNQTSMYLCASTSRASGHNSPLHFGNGTRLTVT.

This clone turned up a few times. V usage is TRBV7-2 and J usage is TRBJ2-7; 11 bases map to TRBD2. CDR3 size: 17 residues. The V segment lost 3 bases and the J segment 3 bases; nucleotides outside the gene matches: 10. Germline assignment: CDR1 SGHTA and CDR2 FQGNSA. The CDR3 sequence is CASSFVAGLAARYEQYF. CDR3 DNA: TGTGCCAGCAGCTTCGTAGCGGGACTAGCGGCCCGCTACGAGCAGTACTTC. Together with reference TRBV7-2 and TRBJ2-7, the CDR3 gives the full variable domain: GAGVSQSPSNKVTEKGKDVELRCDPISGHTALYWYRQSLGQGLEFLIYFQGNSAPDKSGLPSDRFSAERTGGSVSTLTIQRTQQEDSAVYLCASSFVAGLAARYEQYFGPGTRLTVT.

CDR3 sequence reads: CASSSGGIQYF. CDR3 bases: TGTGCCAGCAGCTCCGGAGGCATTCAGTACTTC. The chain couples TRBV7-2 to TRBJ2-4; D is possibly TRBD2 (5 bases). V was shortened by 4 bases and J by 9 bases, with 7 bases between the two germline ends. There are 11 residues in the CDR3. Germline V gene lookup returns CDR1 SGHTA and CDR2 FQGNSA.

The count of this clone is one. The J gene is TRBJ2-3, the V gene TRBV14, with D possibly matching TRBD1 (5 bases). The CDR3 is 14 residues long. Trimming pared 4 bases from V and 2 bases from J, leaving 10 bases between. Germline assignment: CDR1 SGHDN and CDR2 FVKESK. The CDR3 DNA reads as TGTGCCAGCAGCCCCAGACAGTCCACAGATACGCAGTATTTT. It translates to CASSPRQSTDTQYF.

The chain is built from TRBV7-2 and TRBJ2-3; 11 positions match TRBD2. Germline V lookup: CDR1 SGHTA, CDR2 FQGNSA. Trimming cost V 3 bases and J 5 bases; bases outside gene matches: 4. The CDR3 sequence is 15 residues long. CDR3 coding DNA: TGTGCCAGCAGCTTGACTAGCGGGATTCAAGATACGCAGTATTTT. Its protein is CASSLTSGIQDTQYF.

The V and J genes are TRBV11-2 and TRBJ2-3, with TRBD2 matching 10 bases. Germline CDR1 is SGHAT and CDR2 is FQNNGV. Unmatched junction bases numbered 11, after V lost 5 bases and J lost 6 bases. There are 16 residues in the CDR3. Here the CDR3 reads CASSLRAGGPQDTQYF. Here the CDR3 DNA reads TGTGCCAGCAGCCTGAGAGCGGGAGGGCCTCAGGATACGCAGTATTTT.

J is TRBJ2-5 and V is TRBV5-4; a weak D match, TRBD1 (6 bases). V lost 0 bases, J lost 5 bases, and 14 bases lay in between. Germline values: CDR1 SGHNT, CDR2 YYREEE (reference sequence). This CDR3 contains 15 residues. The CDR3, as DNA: TGTGCCAGCAGCTTGGTTACAGGGACGTTGGAGACCCAGTACTTC. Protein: CASSLVTGTLETQYF. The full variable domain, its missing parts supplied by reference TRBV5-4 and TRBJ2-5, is ETGVTQSPTHLIKTRGQQVTLRCSSQSGHNTVSWYQQALGQGPQFIFQYYREEENGRGNFPPRFSGLQFPNYSSELNVNALELDDSALYLCASSLVTGTLETQYFGPGTRLLVL.

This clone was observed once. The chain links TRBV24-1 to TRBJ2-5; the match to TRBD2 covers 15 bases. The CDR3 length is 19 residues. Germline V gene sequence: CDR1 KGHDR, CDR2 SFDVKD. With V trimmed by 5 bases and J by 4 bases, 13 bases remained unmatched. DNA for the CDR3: TGTGCCACCAGTGCTTACGGACTAGCGGGAGGGCTCAGGGGAGAGACCCAGTACTTC. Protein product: CATSAYGLAGGLRGETQYF.